What follows are 29 T cell receptor beta chains derived from one specimen sequenced in a study of blood T cell repertoires in COVID-19. Only in-frame clones appear in the TCRdb table, and some are missing; sequencing was by immunoSEQ multiplex PCR. The sample consists of 190,000 or so clones, around 87% of them appearing once. What was sequenced was peripheral blood. The receptor source for this set is a man aged 40-55 years with active or convalescent COVID-19.

V usage is TRBV7-2 and J usage is TRBJ2-3; D remains ambiguous. The CDR3 is made up of 13 amino acids. The V and J ends lost 5 bases and 0 bases respectively, with 6 bases between them. Germline V gives CDR1 SGHTA, CDR2 FQGNSA. The CDR3 coding sequence is TGTGCCAGCAGCCCGGAGAGCACAGATACGCAGTATTTT. It is translated as CASSPESTDTQYF.

V usage is TRBV11-2 and J usage is TRBJ2-1, with 8 nucleotides matching TRBD2. With V trimmed by 8 bases and J by 7 bases, 7 bases remained unmatched. Germline CDR1 reads SGHAT; CDR2 reads FQNNGV. The CDR3 loop spans 13 amino acids. The DNA for the CDR3 is TGTGCCAGCTCTACGCGGGGGGAGAATGAGCAGTTCTTC. It yields the protein CASSTRGENEQFF.

The chain recombines TRBV2 with TRBJ2-1; the match to TRBD2 covers 11 bases. V shed 1 base, J shed 10 bases, and the junction held 3 bases outside the gene matches. There are 14 residues in the CDR3. Germline V gives CDR1 SNHLY, CDR2 FYNNEI. The CDR3 spells CASSEVLAGGEQFF. The CDR3 DNA is TGTGCCAGCAGTGAAGTTTTAGCGGGGGGGGAGCAGTTCTTC. Full variable domain (remainder filled in from reference TRBV2 and TRBJ2-1): EPEVTQTPSHQVTQMGQEVILRCVPISNHLYFYWYRQILGQKVEFLVSFYNNEISEKSEIFDDQFSVERPDGSNFTLKIRSTKLEDSAMYFCASSEVLAGGEQFFGPGTRLTVL.

The rearrangement uses TRBV7-2 and TRBJ2-7; the match to TRBD1 covers 9 bases. CDR3 length equals 15 residues. Germline V gene sequence: CDR1 SGHTA, CDR2 FQGNSA. V lost 5 bases and J lost 3; bases outside the gene matches: 8. CDR3 protein: CASSHTGTGLYEQYF. The CDR3 nucleotides read TGTGCCAGCAGCCACACCGGGACAGGGCTCTACGAGCAGTACTTC.

V is TRBV30 and J is TRBJ1-1, with 7 nucleotides matching TRBD1. CDR1 GTSNPN and CDR2 SVGIG come from the germline V gene (reference sequence). The CDR3 consists of 15 residues. With 1 base clipped from V and 0 bases from J, the junction kept 5 bases outside the gene matches. The CDR3 spells CAWSATQGMNTEAFF. The DNA of the CDR3 is TGTGCCTGGAGTGCAACACAGGGGATGAACACTGAAGCTTTCTTT.

This clone is a singleton in its sample. CDR3 protein: CAWGPTGAGTKNIQYF. CDR3 coding DNA: TGTGCCTGGGGCCCAACAGGGGCTGGGACAAAAAACATTCAGTACTTC. V and J are TRBV30 and TRBJ2-4; 7 nucleotides match TRBD1. Unmatched junction bases numbered 14, after V lost 5 bases and J lost 4 bases. CDR3 length: 16 residues. Germline V CDR1 and CDR2: GTSNPN, SVGIG (reference sequence). Full variable domain (outside the CDR3, taken from reference TRBV30 and TRBJ2-4): SQTIHQWPATLVQPVGSPLSLECTVEGTSNPNLYWYRQAAGRGLQLLFYSVGIGQISSEVPQNLSASRPQDRQFILSSKKLLLSDSGFYLCAWGPTGAGTKNIQYFGAGTRLSVL.

The chain employs TRBV27 and TRBJ2-3; 8 bases are a match to TRBD2. The V and J ends lost 5 bases and 3 bases, in that order; junction bases with no gene match: 7. This CDR3 comprises 15 residues. CDR1 is MNHEY, CDR2 SMNVEV, per germline (reference sequence). The CDR3 protein is CASSPHGRGTDTQYF. CDR3 coding DNA: TGTGCCAGCAGTCCCCACGGGAGGGGTACAGATACGCAGTATTTT.

The rearrangement links TRBV28 to TRBJ2-2; tentative D call: TRBD2 (6 bases). Germline V lookup: CDR1 MDHEN, CDR2 SYDVKM. The CDR3 totals 14 residues. Trimming cost V 6 bases and J 4 bases, with 12 bases left between them. The CDR3, as DNA: TGTGCCAGCAGGGCTCAGGGAGGCACCGGGGAGCTGTTTTTT. This translates into CASRAQGGTGELFF.

This chain joins TRBV5-6 and TRBJ2-3; the D is unclear. The V gene lost 4 bases and the J gene lost 5 bases, with 11 bases spanning the gap. CDR3 length: 13 amino acids. Germline V gene data show CDR1 as SGHDT and CDR2 as YYEEEE. CDR3 loop: CASSPTSGDTQYF. The CDR3 coding sequence is TGTGCCAGCAGCCCCACCTCAGGAGATACGCAGTATTTT.

The rearrangement links TRBV11-3 to TRBJ2-1, with 9 bases aligning to TRBD2. The J segment lost 4 bases and the V segment lost 4 bases, leaving 8 bases of the junction unmatched. The germline V gene has CDR1 SGHNT and CDR2 YENEEA. This CDR3 spans 16 amino acids. The chain's CDR3 is CASSSKRGVEYNEQFF. The DNA for the CDR3 is TGTGCCAGCAGCTCAAAGCGGGGGGTCGAGTACAATGAGCAGTTCTTC. Complete variable domain (other parts from reference TRBV11-3 and TRBJ2-1): EAGVVQSPRYKIIEKKQPVAFWCNPISGHNTLYWYLQNLGQGPELLIRYENEEAVDDSQLPKDRFSAERLKGVDSTLKIQPAELGDSAVYLCASSSKRGVEYNEQFFGPGTRLTVL.

The chain couples TRBV2 to TRBJ1-1; a weak D match, TRBD1 (6 bases). Germline V gene lookup returns CDR1 SNHLY and CDR2 FYNNEI. Trimming left V 3 bases short and J 1 base short, with 15 bases between. The CDR3 consists of 16 residues. The CDR3 sequence: CASSDIRRQENTEAFF. The CDR3 coding sequence is TGTGCCAGCAGTGATATCAGGAGACAGGAGAACACTGAAGCTTTCTTT.

The rearrangement uses TRBV5-1 and TRBJ1-2; 8 bases map to TRBD1. J gave up 3 bases and V 1 base, and 8 bases lay outside the gene matches. Germline V CDR1 and CDR2: SGHRS, YFSETQ. CDR3 length equals 16 residues. CDR3 DNA: TGCGCCAGCAGCTTGCGACTCCAGGGGGCGGACTATGGCTACACCTTC. This translates into CASSLRLQGADYGYTF.

The genes are TRBV2 and TRBJ1-6, with 8 bases lining up with TRBD1. V was pared by 5 bases and J by 10 bases, with 7 bases of the junction left unmatched. This CDR3 comprises 14 residues. Germline V gene sequence: CDR1 SNHLY, CDR2 FYNNEI. The DNA for the CDR3 is TGTGCCAGCAGTCGATCACAGGGGGGCTCACCCCTCCACTTT. Amino acid sequence: CASSRSQGGSPLHF.

The V and J genes are TRBV28 and TRBJ2-7; 8 bases are a match to TRBD2. V lost 8 bases and J lost 7; bases outside the gene matches: 10. The CDR3 is 13 residues long. CDR1 is MDHEN and CDR2 is SYDVKM in the germline V gene. The CDR3 coding sequence is TGTGCCAGCTCCCCCGGGGGGGTCCGGGAGCAGTACTTC. Protein product: CASSPGGVREQYF.

This chain links TRBV28 with TRBJ1-5, with 8 bases identical to TRBD1. Germline V gives CDR1 MDHEN, CDR2 SYDVKM. V gave up 7 bases and J gave up 4 bases; unmatched junction bases: 9. The length of the CDR3 is 15 residues. The CDR3 DNA reads TGTGCCAGCACCCCGACAGGGGTCCCGAATCAGCCCCAGCATTTT. As protein: CASTPTGVPNQPQHF.

CDR3 DNA sequence: TGCGCCAGCAGCCGGCAGAGGGAGGGCGGGGAGCTGTTTTTT. This codes for CASSRQREGGELFF. The chain carries TRBV4-3 and TRBJ2-2, with 7 nucleotides matching TRBD2. The germline gives CDR1 LGHNA, CDR2 YSLEER. Germline trimming cut 4 bases from V and 7 bases from J; bases unmatched to any gene: 6. The CDR3 spans 14 residues.

This chain uses TRBV18 with TRBJ1-4, with no clear D. CDR1 and CDR2 from the germline V gene are KGHSH and LQKENI. The CDR3 sequence is 13 residues long. The V end was cut by 6 bases, the J end by 8 bases, with 13 bases between. CDR3 DNA: TGTGCCAGCTCCCTCGGGATGACGGAAAAACTGTTTTTT. This encodes CASSLGMTEKLFF.

The chain combines TRBV7-3 with TRBJ1-1; no definite D call. V lost 1 base and J 0 bases, leaving 9 bases between the germline ends. Germline V gene lookup returns CDR1 SGHTA and CDR2 FQGTGA. This CDR3 spans 15 amino acids. CDR3 coding DNA: TGTGCCAGCAGCTTAAGGGCAGAAATGAACACTGAAGCTTTCTTT. Residues: CASSLRAEMNTEAFF. Complete variable domain (other parts from reference TRBV7-3 and TRBJ1-1): GAGVSQTPSNKVTEKGKYVELRCDPISGHTALYWYRQSLGQGPEFLIYFQGTGAADDSGLPNDRFFAVRPEGSVSTLKIQRTERGDSAVYLCASSLRAEMNTEAFFGQGTRLTVV.

The rearrangement joins TRBV28 to TRBJ2-7; 8 bases fit TRBD1. From germline, CDR1 is MDHEN and CDR2 SYDVKM. V gave up 2 bases and J gave up 1 base; unmatched junction bases: 7. The CDR3 is 16 amino acids. CDR3 amino acids: CASSLREGQGSYEQYF. Written as DNA, the CDR3 is TGTGCCAGCAGTTTAAGGGAAGGACAGGGTTCCTACGAGCAGTACTTC. Drawing the rest from reference TRBV28 and TRBJ2-7, the complete variable domain is DVKVTQSSRYLVKRTGEKVFLECVQDMDHENMFWYRQDPGLGLRLIYFSYDVKMKEKGDIPEGYSVSREKKERFSLILESASTNQTSMYLCASSLREGQGSYEQYFGPGTRLTVT.

The chain combines TRBV18 with TRBJ2-7; the match to TRBD1 covers 7 bases. The CDR3 runs 14 residues. J lost 5 bases, V lost 4 bases, and 8 bases had no gene match. CDR1 is KGHSH, CDR2 LQKENI, per germline. The chain's CDR3 is CASSRGTGDHEQYF. CDR3 DNA sequence: TGTGCCAGCTCACGGGGAACAGGGGACCACGAGCAGTACTTC.

The chain carries TRBV7-2 and TRBJ2-3, with D perhaps TRBD2 (6 bases). Germline lookup yields CDR1 SGHTA and CDR2 FQGNSA. The CDR3 is made up of 14 amino acids. Trimming took off 3 bases at V and 3 bases at J, with 10 bases between the two ends. CDR3: CASSFRDFTDTQYF. The CDR3 region has the DNA TGTGCCAGCAGCTTTCGGGACTTTACAGATACGCAGTATTTT.

CDR3 DNA sequence: TGTGCCAGCAGGCCCGGGGTGCCCGGAAACACCATATATTTT. It specifies CASRPGVPGNTIYF. The chain recombines TRBV6-5 with TRBJ1-3; the D is unclear. V was clipped by 6 bases and J by 4 bases, with 13 bases between them. There are 14 residues in the CDR3. CDR1 and CDR2 (germline): MNHEY, SVGAGI.

This clone was picked up one time. The chain joins TRBV4-1 to TRBJ2-2; maybe TRBD1 (6 bases). CDR3 length: 15 amino acids. V gave up 3 bases and J gave up 3 bases, with 11 bases separating them. Per germline, CDR1 MGHRA and CDR2 YSYEKL. DNA of the CDR3: TGCGCCAGCAGCCAGGGCGGACAGTACACCGGGGAGCTGTTTTTT. Encoded protein: CASSQGGQYTGELFF.

The rearrangement uses TRBV4-1 and TRBJ1-5; D is unresolved. Germline V gene sequence: CDR1 MGHRA, CDR2 YSYEKL. The CDR3 is made up of 15 amino acids. Trimming stripped 0 bases from V and 0 bases from J, with 6 bases between. Here the CDR3 reads CASSQDEYSNQPQHF. The CDR3 nucleotides read TGCGCCAGCAGCCAAGATGAGTATAGCAATCAGCCCCAGCATTTT.

J is TRBJ1-5 and V is TRBV4-1; D call uncertain. The CDR3 has 13 residues. The germline V gene encodes CDR1 MGHRA and CDR2 YSYEKL. Trimming stripped 0 bases from V and 9 bases from J, with 9 bases between. In nucleotides, the CDR3 is TGCGCCAGCAGCCAAGAGCGGAGTCGGCCCCAGCATTTT. Its translation: CASSQERSRPQHF.

The chain uses TRBV10-3 and TRBJ1-1; D gene ambiguous. CDR3 size: 14 residues. V was clipped by 2 bases and J by 0 bases, with 7 bases between them. CDR1 is ENHRY and CDR2 is SYGVKD in the germline V gene. This chain's CDR3 is CAISEGGLNTEAFF. In DNA form, the CDR3 reads TGTGCCATCAGTGAGGGCGGCCTGAACACTGAAGCTTTCTTT.

The chain joins TRBV5-1 to TRBJ2-7, with 7 nucleotides matching TRBD1. CDR1 and CDR2 from the germline V gene are SGHRS and YFSETQ. Trimming at V came to 0 bases and at J to 4 bases, leaving 7 bases not matched to a gene. CDR3 length: 15 amino acids. The CDR3 loop reads CASSLAGTELYEQYF. CDR3 DNA: TGCGCCAGCAGCTTGGCCGGGACAGAGCTATACGAGCAGTACTTC.

CDR3 coding DNA: TGTGCCACCACTACAGGGGATGATGAAAAACTGTTTTTT. It yields the protein CATTTGDDEKLFF. This chain links TRBV10-3 with TRBJ1-4, with TRBD1 matching over 7 bases. The germline V gene has CDR1 ENHRY and CDR2 SYGVKD. This CDR3 is 13 amino acids long. With V trimmed by 10 bases and J by 6 bases, 8 bases remained unmatched.

The V gene is TRBV12-3 or TRBV12-4, the J gene TRBJ2-7; 9 bases are a match to TRBD1. The CDR3 has 12 residues. J gave up 12 bases and V 6 bases, and 9 bases lay outside the gene matches. CDR3 loop: CASSQGQGGSYF. As DNA, the CDR3 is TGTGCCAGCAGCCAGGGACAGGGCGGCTCGTACTTC.